A selection of T cell receptor beta chains follows, all from one sample in a study of T cell responses to AZD1222 COVID-19 vaccine. Measured with immunoSEQ multiplex PCR; TCRdb has only the in-frame clones, and not every one. The table lists 250,000 to 300,000 clones, roughly 93% of them singletons. Sequenced here: peripheral blood, sampled 28 days after the second AZD1222 dose. All receptors derive from an adult who received the AZD1222 COVID-19 vaccine. CDR3s include the opening cysteine and the closing phenylalanine or tryptophan. A D gene is named only where the DNA matches it firmly. Only some rows state a clone size, as once, few, many or a class for expanded clones.

TGTGCCAGCAGCTTAGGGACAGGGGTGACCGGCTACACCTTC | CASSLGTGVTGYTF | TRBD1 | TRBJ1-2 | TRBV7-2 | NA
TGTGCCAGCAGTCGAGGGGTGGATGGCTACACCTTC | CASSRGVDGYTF | NA | TRBJ1-2 | TRBV5-4 | NA
TGTGCCAGCAGTGAAGAAGTGTCCTACGAGCAGTACTTC | CASSEEVSYEQYF | NA | TRBJ2-7 | TRBV2 | NA
TGTGCCAGCAGTTTAAGGACTGGGGAGGCTTTCTTT | CASSLRTGEAFF | NA | TRBJ1-1 | TRBV12-3/TRBV12-4 | NA
TGTGCCAGCAGCTTAGGCGGGGCCTACAATGAGCAGTTCTTC | CASSLGGAYNEQFF | NA | TRBJ2-1 | TRBV11-3 | NA
TGTGCCACCAGCAGCCAGGAGGGCCTTGAAGCTTTCTTT | CATSSQEGLEAFF | NA | TRBJ1-1 | TRBV15 | NA
TGTGCCAGTCGGGAAACCTCGACAGGGTGGTTGGAGACCCAGTACTTC | CASRETSTGWLETQYF | TRBD1 | TRBJ2-5 | TRBV19 | NA
TGTGCCAGTAGTAGCAGGACGGACTACGAGCAGTACTTC | CASSSRTDYEQYF | NA | TRBJ2-7 | TRBV19 | once
TGTGCCAGCAGCTCGCAGGGGGCGTTTGAAGCTTTCTTT | CASSSQGAFEAFF | TRBD1 | TRBJ1-1 | TRBV5-4 | NA
TGCGCCAGCAGCCGACAGTCTAACTATGGCTACACCTTC | CASSRQSNYGYTF | NA | TRBJ1-2 | TRBV10-2 | NA
TGTGCCAGCAGTTTAACTCTCCCTGCCGACGAGCAGTACTTC | CASSLTLPADEQYF | NA | TRBJ2-7 | TRBV28 | NA
TGCGCCAGCAGCGCCGGACAGGGTGCCTACGAGCAGTACTTC | CASSAGQGAYEQYF | TRBD1 | TRBJ2-7 | TRBV5-1 | NA
TGTGCCAGCAGCCATAGGGACGTAAGATCCTACGAGCAGTACTTC | CASSHRDVRSYEQYF | NA | TRBJ2-7 | TRBV6-5 | NA
TGTGCCAGCAGTTCGGATGTAAGAAAAGCTTTCTTT | CASSSDVRKAFF | NA | TRBJ1-1 | TRBV6-5 | NA
TGCGCCAGCAGCAAAAGCGGGGATGAGCAGTTCTTC | CASSKSGDEQFF | TRBD2 | TRBJ2-1 | TRBV4-1 | NA
TGTGCCACCGGGACAGGGGCTAACGAGCAGTACTTC | CATGTGANEQYF | TRBD1 | TRBJ2-7 | TRBV5-4 | NA
TGTGCCAGCAGCTTGGAGCGGGGGATGAATTCACCCCTCCACTTT | CASSLERGMNSPLHF | NA | TRBJ1-6 | TRBV5-8 | NA
TGCGCCAGCAGCCAAGATAGTAGGGGAATGTGGGATACGCAGTATTTT | CASSQDSRGMWDTQYF | NA | TRBJ2-3 | TRBV4-1 | NA
TGTGCCAGCAGCCCATCACGGACAGGGGGACGGGAGACCCAGTACTTC | CASSPSRTGGRETQYF | TRBD1 | TRBJ2-5 | TRBV7-2 | NA
TGTGCCAGCAGCTTAGTGGAGAACACTGAAGCTTTCTTT | CASSLVENTEAFF | NA | TRBJ1-1 | TRBV7-2 | NA
TGTGCCACCAGTGATCAGACGGCTGAGGGCGGGGAGCTGTTTTTT | CATSDQTAEGGELFF | NA | TRBJ2-2 | TRBV24-1 | NA
TGTGCCAGCAGCCGCCGGACTAGCGGGGGACTCTCTGGGGCCAACGTCCTGACTTTC | CASSRRTSGGLSGANVLTF | TRBD2 | TRBJ2-6 | TRBV5-5 | NA
TGTGCCAGCAGGGGACTAGCGAGAGGCGAGCAGTACTTC | CASRGLARGEQYF | TRBD2 | TRBJ2-7 | TRBV11-2 | once
TGTGCCAGCTCACCACGGGGGCAGGCCAGCCCAGGAGGTTATGGCTACACCTTC | CASSPRGQASPGGYGYTF | NA | TRBJ1-2 | TRBV18 | few
TGTGCCAGCACCCAGGGGATAAAACCGGCTGGCTACACCTTC | CASTQGIKPAGYTF | NA | TRBJ1-2 | TRBV28 | NA
TGTGCCAGCAGTCCCCGGGTCGATGAGCAGTTCTTC | CASSPRVDEQFF | NA | TRBJ2-1 | TRBV12-3/TRBV12-4 | once
TGTGCCAGCAGCCCCGGGGCAGTAAGAGAAGCTTTCTTT | CASSPGAVREAFF | NA | TRBJ1-1 | TRBV7-2 | NA
TGTGCCAGTAGTCCCCGGACCCAGGTACGCTTTTCACCCCTCCACTTT | CASSPRTQVRFSPLHF | NA | TRBJ1-6 | TRBV19 | NA
TGTGCCAGCAGCTGGACTAGCGGGAGAGTTAATGAGCAGTTCTTC | CASSWTSGRVNEQFF | TRBD2 | TRBJ2-1 | TRBV7-2 | NA
TGTGCCAGCAGCCTACGGACAGGGTGGGCTGAGCAGTTCTTC | CASSLRTGWAEQFF | TRBD1 | TRBJ2-1 | TRBV9 | NA
TGCGCCAGCAGCGTGGACAGGGTGAACACTGAAGCTTTCTTT | CASSVDRVNTEAFF | TRBD1 | TRBJ1-1 | TRBV5-1 | NA
TGTGCCAGCAGTGTCGGGACTTTATCCTACAATGAGCAGTTCTTC | CASSVGTLSYNEQFF | NA | TRBJ2-1 | TRBV6-4 | NA
TGTGCCAGCAGCTTGGCGGGGTGGGAGCAGTTCTTC | CASSLAGWEQFF | NA | TRBJ2-1 | TRBV5-6 | NA
TGTGCCAGCTCACCAACGGGGCGGCGGAATTCACCCCTCCACTTT | CASSPTGRRNSPLHF | NA | TRBJ1-6 | TRBV18 | NA
TGTGCCAGCAGCCAATACCCGGGACAGAACACCGGGGAGCTGTTTTTT | CASSQYPGQNTGELFF | NA | TRBJ2-2 | TRBV3-1/TRBV3-2 | NA
TGTGCCAGCAGCTTACAGTCTACCGGCACAGATACGCAGTATTTT | CASSLQSTGTDTQYF | NA | TRBJ2-3 | TRBV7-3 | NA
TGCGCCAGCAGCTTCGTTGGGATTTACTACGAGCAGTACTTC | CASSFVGIYYEQYF | NA | TRBJ2-7 | TRBV5-1 | NA
TGCGCCAGCAGCCTTCTCACAGGGCCTGAAAAACTGTTTTTT | CASSLLTGPEKLFF | NA | TRBJ1-4 | TRBV4-1 | NA
TGTGCCAGCAGTTCCCCTGCTGGGGCGCAGGCTAATGAAAAACTGTTTTTT | CASSSPAGAQANEKLFF | NA | TRBJ1-4 | TRBV28 | NA
TGTGCCAGCAGCTTGGGTGGCCAGGGTCATCAGCCCCAGCATTTT | CASSLGGQGHQPQHF | NA | TRBJ1-5 | TRBV5-6 | NA
TGTGCCAGCAGTCGTGGACAGGGTGGACAAGCTTTCTTT | CASSRGQGGQAFF | TRBD1 | TRBJ1-1 | TRBV6-2/TRBV6-3 | NA
TGTGCCAGCAGCTTTGGGACAGGGACAACTGAAGCTTTCTTT | CASSFGTGTTEAFF | TRBD1 | TRBJ1-1 | TRBV7-3 | NA
TGTGCCAGCTCTTCGGTACCCTACGAGCAGTACTTC | CASSSVPYEQYF | NA | TRBJ2-7 | TRBV28 | NA
TGTGCCAGCAGCTTGAGCGAGGCCGGAGCCCTCCACTTT | CASSLSEAGALHF | NA | TRBJ1-6 | TRBV3-1/TRBV3-2 | NA
TGTGCCAGCAGTTTAGGAGGGTGGGACACCGGGGAGCTGTTTTTT | CASSLGGWDTGELFF | NA | TRBJ2-2 | TRBV28 | NA
TGTGCCACCAGTGTCGGACAGGGGATTAACCTTGAAGCTTTCTTT | CATSVGQGINLEAFF | TRBD1 | TRBJ1-1 | TRBV24-1 | NA
TGTGCCAGCAGTTTAGCGGGCCTATCCTACGAGCAGTACTTC | CASSLAGLSYEQYF | NA | TRBJ2-7 | TRBV27 | NA
TGCGCCAGCAGTGAGGACAGGTTGGGGATCTACGAGCAGTACTTC | CASSEDRLGIYEQYF | NA | TRBJ2-7 | TRBV10-1 | NA
TGCGCCAGCAGCTTCGGGGTTGAGCGGCTTTACGAGCAGTACTTC | CASSFGVERLYEQYF | NA | TRBJ2-7 | TRBV5-1 | NA
TGTGCCAGCAGGGGGAGAACGGAGACCCAGTACTTC | CASRGRTETQYF | NA | TRBJ2-5 | TRBV6-5 | NA
TGCGCCAGCAGCTTGTTAGAAAGGCGCGAGCAGTTCTTC | CASSLLERREQFF | NA | TRBJ2-1 | TRBV5-1 | NA
TGTGCCAGCAGTTCGACAGGGGGCAATTTCTACGAGCAGTACTTC | CASSSTGGNFYEQYF | TRBD1 | TRBJ2-7 | TRBV28 | once
TGTGCCAGCAGCGTAAGTCTAGCGGGAGTCGAGCAGTACTTC | CASSVSLAGVEQYF | TRBD2 | TRBJ2-7 | TRBV9 | NA
TGTGCCAGCAGCCCAGGAGCCTACGAGCAGTACTTC | CASSPGAYEQYF | NA | TRBJ2-7 | TRBV7-2 | NA
TGTGCCAGCAGCTTAGAAACGGGGTATAATGGCTACACCTTC | CASSLETGYNGYTF | NA | TRBJ1-2 | TRBV7-9 | NA
TGTGCCGGGGAACTAGCGGGGGGGACAGATACGCAGTATTTT | CAGELAGGTDTQYF | TRBD2 | TRBJ2-3 | TRBV7-9 | NA
TGTGCCAGCAGGACTAGCGGTGGCGGGGAGCTGTTTTTT | CASRTSGGGELFF | TRBD2 | TRBJ2-2 | TRBV2 | few
TGTGCCAGCAGCCCGACGAGCGGGGGAGGAGAGACCCAGTACTTC | CASSPTSGGGETQYF | TRBD2 | TRBJ2-5 | TRBV28 | NA